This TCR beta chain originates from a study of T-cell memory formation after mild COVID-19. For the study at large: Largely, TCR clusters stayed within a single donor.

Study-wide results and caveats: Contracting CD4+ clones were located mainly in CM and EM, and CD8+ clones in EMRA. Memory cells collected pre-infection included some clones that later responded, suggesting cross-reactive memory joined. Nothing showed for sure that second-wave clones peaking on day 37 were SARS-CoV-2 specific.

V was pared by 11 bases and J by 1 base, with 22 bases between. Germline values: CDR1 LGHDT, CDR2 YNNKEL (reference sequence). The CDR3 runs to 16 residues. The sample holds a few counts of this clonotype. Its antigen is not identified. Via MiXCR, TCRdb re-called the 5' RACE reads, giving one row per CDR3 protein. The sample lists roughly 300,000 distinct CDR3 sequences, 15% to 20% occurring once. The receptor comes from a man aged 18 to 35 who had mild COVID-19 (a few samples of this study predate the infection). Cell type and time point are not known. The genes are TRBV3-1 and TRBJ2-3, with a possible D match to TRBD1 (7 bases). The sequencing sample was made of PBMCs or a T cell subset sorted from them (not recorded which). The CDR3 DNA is TGTGCCTCCAGTGGAGTGCAGGGGGGACGCACAGATACGCAGTATTTT. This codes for CASSGVQGGRTDTQYF.